This T cell receptor beta chain was documented in a study of blood T cell repertoires in COVID-19. Study context: Sample material is recorded as cDNA or gDNA derived from T cells, B-cell-depleted T cells, or PBMCs.

The CDR3 runs 15 residues. Trimming stripped 6 bases from V and 6 bases from J, with 21 bases between. The germline gives CDR1 MNHEY, CDR2 SVGAGI. The repertoire was sequenced with immunoSEQ multiplex PCR; TCRdb's copy has only in-frame clones and lacks some. The table records 100,000 or so clones, roughly 90% of them present only once. This TCR came from a man aged 55 to 70 with acute or convalescent COVID-19. The source material was peripheral blood. The rearrangement uses TRBV6-5 and TRBJ2-7, with D possibly matching TRBD2 (6 bases). Here the CDR3 DNA reads TGTGCCAGCAGGGGGACTGAAAGTGGAGTTGGCGAGCAGTACTTC. It is translated as CASRGTESGVGEQYF.